Presented here are 27 T cell receptor beta chains from one specimen sequenced in a study of blood T cell repertoires in COVID-19. Clones were sequenced by immunoSEQ multiplex PCR, and TCRdb holds only the in-frame ones, with some missing. The table has roughly 150,000 clones, around 81% seen once. Sequenced: peripheral blood. Source of these receptors: a man aged 55 to 70 with active or convalescent COVID-19.

The V gene is TRBV9, the J gene TRBJ2-1; D might be TRBD1 (6 bases). Germline V CDR1 and CDR2: SGDLS, YYNGEE. Trimming cost V 4 bases and J 2 bases, with 10 bases left between them. The CDR3 runs 14 residues. The CDR3 coding sequence is TGTGCCAGCAGCCACGGGACAACCTACAATGAGCAGTTCTTC. Amino acids: CASSHGTTYNEQFF. Full variable domain (rest looked up from reference TRBV9 and TRBJ2-1): DSGVTQTPKHLITATGQRVTLRCSPRSGDLSVYWYQQSLDQGLQFLIQYYNGEERAKGNILERFSAQQFPDLHSELNLSSLELGDSALYFCASSHGTTYNEQFFGPGTRLTVL.

This chain uses TRBV5-1 with TRBJ2-1; D remains ambiguous. The germline V and J ends were trimmed by 0 bases and 8 bases, with 6 bases remaining between them. Germline V CDR1 and CDR2: SGHRS, YFSETQ. There are 12 residues in the CDR3. This CDR3 is CASSLVADEQFF. CDR3 nucleotide sequence: TGCGCCAGCAGCTTGGTTGCAGATGAGCAGTTCTTC. Full variable domain (rest looked up from reference TRBV5-1 and TRBJ2-1): KAGVTQTPRYLIKTRGQQVTLSCSPISGHRSVSWYQQTPGQGLQFLFEYFSETQRNKGNFPGRFSGRQFSNSRSEMNVSTLELGDSALYLCASSLVADEQFFGPGTRLTVL.

This clone was seen only a few times. This chain links TRBV6-5 with TRBJ2-7, with D perhaps TRBD1 (5 bases). V was clipped by 2 bases and J by 4 bases, with 15 bases between them. CDR3 length equals 15 residues. Germline V CDR1 and CDR2: MNHEY, SVGAGI. DNA of the CDR3: TGTGCCAGCAGTTACACTTTTACAGGTGATTACGAGCAGTACTTC. Amino acid sequence: CASSYTFTGDYEQYF.

About this clone: Additional DNA sequences in this sample encode the identical CDR3. The chain uses TRBV18 and TRBJ2-7; 8 bases match TRBD2. Germline V gives CDR1 KGHSH, CDR2 LQKENI. This CDR3 comprises 14 residues. J gave up 6 bases and V 3 bases, and 7 bases lay outside the gene matches. CDR3 amino acids: CASSPPTGGGEQYF. The CDR3 DNA reads TGTGCCAGCTCACCCCCTACGGGGGGGGGCGAGCAGTACTTC.

The chain recombines TRBV4-1 with TRBJ2-7, with a possible D match to TRBD1 (6 bases). The CDR3 length is 16 residues. With 3 bases removed from V and 6 bases from J, the gap between germline ends came to 21 bases. CDR1 and CDR2 from the germline V gene are MGHRA and YSYEKL. CDR3 bases: TGCGCCAGCAGCCAGGGCCGGGACACACGAGGGATCGAGCAGTACTTC. Translated: CASSQGRDTRGIEQYF.

The V gene is TRBV7-8, the J gene TRBJ1-2, with TRBD1 matching over 7 bases. The germline CDR1 and CDR2 sequences are SGHVS and FQNEAQ. The length of the CDR3 is 15 residues. With V trimmed by 4 bases and J by 0 bases, 5 bases remained unmatched. In DNA, the CDR3 is TGTGCCAGCAGCTCCCGGACAGGAGCTAACTATGGCTACACCTTC. This translates into CASSSRTGANYGYTF.

The chain combines TRBV7-9 with TRBJ1-3; D uncertain. Germline V gives CDR1 SEHNR, CDR2 FQNEAQ (reference sequence). V lost 3 bases and J 0 bases, leaving 9 bases between the germline ends. The CDR3 totals 15 residues. The CDR3 reads CASSFGRDSGNTIYF. The CDR3 nucleotides read TGTGCCAGCAGCTTCGGACGGGACTCTGGAAACACCATATATTTT.

V gene TRBV3-1 (or the pseudogene TRBV3-2) combines with J gene TRBJ2-6; no firm D call. Germline V gene lookup returns CDR1 LGHDT and CDR2 YNNKEL (reference sequence). The CDR3 contains 15 residues. V was shortened by 1 base and J by 4 bases, with 8 bases between the two germline ends. The CDR3 DNA reads TGTGCCAGCAGCCAAGGTCCCAGGGGGGCCAACGTCCTGACTTTC. It specifies CASSQGPRGANVLTF.

This sequence joins TRBV29-1 and TRBJ1-2; 7 bases line up with TRBD1. The CDR3 consists of 13 residues. Losses at the gene ends were 2 bases for V and 4 bases for J; bases not matched to a gene: 4. Germline CDR1 SQVTM, CDR2 ANQGSEA. The CDR3 coding sequence is TGCAGCGTTGAAACAGGGGTTCCCTATGGCTACACCTTC. Encoded protein: CSVETGVPYGYTF.

This chain links TRBV10-3 with TRBJ1-3; the match to TRBD1 covers 8 bases. CDR3 length: 15 amino acids. J was trimmed by 0 bases and V by 10 bases; bases with no gene match: 8. Germline V CDR1 and CDR2: ENHRY, SYGVKD. The CDR3 coding sequence is TGTGCCAGCGGGACAGGCGATCACTCTGGAAACACCATATATTTT. It codes for CASGTGDHSGNTIYF.

The chain employs TRBV5-1 and TRBJ1-2; 7 nucleotides agree with TRBD1. This CDR3 region has 15 residues. The germline CDR1 and CDR2 sequences are SGHRS and YFSETQ. The ends lost 4 bases at V and 0 bases at J; junction bases unmatched: 6. The CDR3 region has the DNA TGCGCCAGCAGCCGCGGGACAGACGCTAACTATGGCTACACCTTC. Translated, it gives CASSRGTDANYGYTF.

The chain joins TRBV7-9 to TRBJ1-4, with D unresolved. Trimming took 7 bases from V and 0 from J, leaving 12 bases between them. The V gene's germline CDR1 is SEHNR and CDR2 FQNEAQ (reference sequence). This CDR3 has 15 amino acids. CDR3 loop: CASTVLSATNEKLFF. CDR3 bases: TGTGCCAGCACCGTTTTGAGTGCAACTAATGAAAAACTGTTTTTT.

The V gene is TRBV7-2, the J gene TRBJ1-6; D is unclear. Germline V CDR1 and CDR2: SGHTA, FQGNSA. The CDR3 has 13 residues. Trimming removed 3 bases from V and 9 bases from J, with 9 bases in between. CDR3 sequence: CASSFHEGSPLHF. In DNA form, the CDR3 reads TGTGCCAGCAGCTTTCACGAGGGTTCACCCCTCCACTTT.

The rearrangement links TRBV10-1 to TRBJ1-1, with 7 positions matching TRBD1. After removal of 5 bases from V and 7 bases from J, the junction contained 4 bases not matched to a gene. This CDR3 is 12 amino acids long. Looked up from germline, CDR1 is WNHNN and CDR2 is SYGVQD (reference sequence). The CDR3 coding sequence is TGCGCCAGCAGTATCCGGGACAGTGAAGCTTTCTTT. This translates into CASSIRDSEAFF.

The chain is built from TRBV18 and TRBJ2-7; 7 bases line up with TRBD1. The CDR3 runs 14 residues. Germline V CDR1 and CDR2: KGHSH, LQKENI. V shed 2 bases and J 2 bases; nucleotides not matched to a gene: 3. Here the CDR3 DNA reads TGTGCCAGCTCACCAAGGGACAGTACCTACGAGCAGTACTTC. Residues: CASSPRDSTYEQYF.

This chain connects TRBV5-1 to TRBJ1-5; tentative D call: TRBD1 (5 bases). This CDR3 comprises 15 residues. V dropped 0 bases and J dropped 3 bases, with 10 bases sitting between them. In germline, CDR1 is SGHRS, CDR2 YFSETQ. The CDR3 bases are TGCGCCAGCAGCTTGGGGGGGGATTCCAATCAGCCCCAGCATTTT. Protein: CASSLGGDSNQPQHF.

The gene calls are TRBV3-1 (or the pseudogene TRBV3-2) and TRBJ2-7; 9 positions match TRBD2. Per germline, CDR1 LGHDT and CDR2 YNNKEL (reference sequence). V lost 1 base, J lost 7 bases, and 5 bases stayed unmatched. There are 14 residues in the CDR3. CDR3 sequence: CASSQVSGSLEQYF. The CDR3 DNA sequence: TGTGCCAGCAGCCAAGTTAGCGGGAGTTTAGAGCAGTACTTC.

The gene calls are TRBV18 and TRBJ1-5; unclear D gene. The V gene lost 3 bases and the J gene lost 4 bases, with 7 bases spanning the gap. Germline CDR1 reads KGHSH; CDR2 reads LQKENI. The CDR3 has 13 residues. The CDR3 coding sequence is TGTGCCAGCTCACCCCAGAGGAATCAGCCCCAGCATTTT. Translating gives CASSPQRNQPQHF.

The chain links TRBV11-2 to TRBJ2-1, with 7 nucleotides matching TRBD2. This CDR3 has 16 amino acids. V was pared by 4 bases and J by 0 bases, with 6 bases of the junction left unmatched. CDR1 is SGHAT, CDR2 FQNNGV, per germline. As DNA, the CDR3 is TGTGCCAGCAGCTACCGGCGGGAGTCCTCCTACAATGAGCAGTTCTTC. It is translated as CASSYRRESSYNEQFF.

J is TRBJ2-2 and V is TRBV15; 7 bases match TRBD2. This CDR3 spans 15 amino acids. Trimming took 3 bases from V and 6 from J; bases not matched to a gene: 7. Germline CDR1 reads LNHNV; CDR2 reads YYDKDF (reference sequence). The CDR3, as DNA: TGTGCCACCAGCAGGGAGAGGCTAGCGGCCGGGGAGCTGTTTTTT. Residues: CATSRERLAAGELFF.

CDR3: CASSQEGRGRHEQFF. CDR3 nucleotide sequence: TGCGCCAGCAGCCAAGAGGGTCGCGGGAGACATGAGCAGTTCTTC. The chain couples TRBV4-1 to TRBJ2-1; 7 bases align to TRBD2. Trimming took 0 bases from V and 8 from J; bases not matched to a gene: 7. Germline assignment: CDR1 MGHRA and CDR2 YSYEKL. CDR3 length: 15 amino acids.

In its sample, this clone was seen a few times. The CDR3 DNA reads as TGTGCCAGCAGTCAACAGGGGGCCAGTCGGTACGAGCAGTACTTC. Residues: CASSQQGASRYEQYF. V gene TRBV28 combines with J gene TRBJ2-7, with 9 bases identical to TRBD1. The CDR3 sequence is 15 residues long. J lost 4 bases, V lost 5 bases, and 9 bases had no gene match. CDR1 is MDHEN and CDR2 is SYDVKM in the germline V gene.

As to this clone: A read error may explain this, as a much larger clone is one base away. Other DNA sequences within the sample encode an identical CDR3. This rearrangement joins TRBV6-6 to TRBJ2-7, with 7 bases fitting TRBD1. Germline trimming cut 4 bases from V and 1 base from J; bases unmatched to any gene: 7. Germline V gives CDR1 MNHNY, CDR2 SVGAGI (reference sequence). This CDR3 is built from 15 residues. CDR3 residues: CASSSPGTASYEQYF. In DNA form, the CDR3 reads TGTGCCAGCAGTTCCCCCGGGACAGCTTCCTACGAGCAGTACTTC.

The chain joins TRBV29-1 to TRBJ1-1; no firm D call. Looked up from germline, CDR1 is SQVTM and CDR2 is ANQGSEA. This CDR3 spans 13 amino acids. The V end lost 4 bases, the J end lost 3 bases, and 12 bases lay between the germline ends. CDR3 nucleotide sequence: TGCAGCGTTGCGGGCAGGCGGGACACTGAAGCTTTCTTT. It yields the protein CSVAGRRDTEAFF.

This chain connects TRBV4-1 to TRBJ2-2, with TRBD2 matching over 9 bases. V trimming: 3 bases; J trimming: 0 bases; junction bases outside the gene matches: 11. Looked up from germline, CDR1 is MGHRA and CDR2 is YSYEKL. CDR3 size: 19 residues. The CDR3 DNA sequence: TGCGCCAGCAGCCACGTTAAGTCGACTAGCGGTACGAACACCGGGGAGCTGTTTTTT. This encodes CASSHVKSTSGTNTGELFF.

V usage is TRBV2 and J usage is TRBJ2-7; D is ambiguous. Per germline, CDR1 SNHLY and CDR2 FYNNEI. V shed 7 bases and J shed 2 bases, with 12 bases lying between them. This CDR3 comprises 13 residues. For the CDR3, the DNA is TGTGCCAGCAATTTGGTCTCTACCTACGAGCAGTACTTC. This sequence encodes CASNLVSTYEQYF.

This clone occurred a few times. The same CDR3 also results from other DNA sequences found in this sample. The J gene is TRBJ1-1, the V gene TRBV19, with unresolved D. In germline, CDR1 is LNHDA, CDR2 SQIVND (reference sequence). There are 13 residues in the CDR3. Trimming removed 5 bases from V and 0 bases from J, with 7 bases in between. Written as DNA, the CDR3 is TGTGCCAGTAGTCAAACTATGAACACTGAAGCTTTCTTT. This translates into CASSQTMNTEAFF.